The clone carrying this T cell receptor beta chain was observed many times. TCRdb re-called the 5' RACE reads with MiXCR, one entry per CDR3 protein. The data show 10,000 to 11,000 distinct CDR3 sequences, about 5.7% seen once. This sample is drawn from a study of spatial heterogeneity in lung cancer. Whole-study context: Each unique TCR and UMI combination was seen more than ten times on average in raw reads.

Time point indicated: sample taken at primary tumor resection. Sequencing covered unsorted whole RNA taken from tumor, nontumor lung or frozen PBMC. This CDR3 comprises 14 residues. V lost 4 bases to trimming and J lost 6 bases, with 13 bases between them. CDR1 and CDR2 (germline): MNHEY, SMNVEV (reference sequence). This receptor was taken from a male donor with early-stage non-small cell lung cancer. Sample: PBMCs, taken at surgery. V usage is TRBV27 and J usage is TRBJ1-5; D may be TRBD1 (6 bases). CDR3 in amino acids: CASSSDSEIQPQHF. The CDR3 bases are TGTGCCAGCAGTTCGGACAGTGAGATTCAGCCCCAGCATTTT.